The rows below give T cell receptor beta chains drawn from one sample of a study of blood T cells in healthy people across ages. TCRdb re-called the 5' RACE reads with MiXCR, one entry per CDR3 protein. The top ten hold about an eighth of the sample, which has 950,000 to 1,200,000 distinct CDR3 sequences, roughly two fifths seen once. The source material was blood. These receptors all stem from a young man in good health. Each CDR3 is given with its conserved first and last residue. The D gene is left open where the match is weak. Part of the rows lack a size; the others show once, few, many or a class for expanded clones.

D	V	size	J	DNA	CDR3
TRBD1	TRBV29-1	few	TRBJ2-3	TGCAGCGTTGAAGGGGGACAGGGTGCGACAGATACGCAGTATTTT	CSVEGGQGATDTQYF
TRBD1	TRBV4-3	NA	TRBJ2-1	TGCGCCAGCAGCCGCACTAACCGGGACAGGGTCTACAATGAGCAGTTCTTC	CASSRTNRDRVYNEQFF
TRBD1	TRBV12-3/TRBV12-4	few	TRBJ1-1	TGTGCCAGCAGCCCCAACAGGGGTAGTAGTGAAGCTTTCTTT	CASSPNRGSSEAFF
TRBD2	TRBV29-1	few	TRBJ2-5	TGCAGCGTCGTTACTAGCGGGGTCTACAATGAGCAGTACTTC	CSVVTSGVYNEQYF
NA	TRBV4-1	once	TRBJ1-1	TGCGCCAGCAGCCAAGATGCCAGGGCAAACACTGAAGCTTTCTTT	CASSQDARANTEAFF
NA	TRBV4-2	NA	TRBJ1-2	TGTGCCAGCAGCCGGGGGGCAGGGGCTAACTATGGCTACACCTTC	CASSRGAGANYGYTF
NA	TRBV9	many	TRBJ1-1	TGTGCCAGCAGCCCTCGGGACACTGAAGCTTTCTTT	CASSPRDTEAFF
NA	TRBV12-3/TRBV12-4	NA	TRBJ1-1	TGTGCCAGCAGGACCGGGACACCCATGAACACTGAAGCTTTCTTT	CASRTGTPMNTEAFF
NA	TRBV2	NA	TRBJ1-6	TGTGCCAGCAGTGAATACGGGAGAGGGGGGCGTCTGAATTCACCCCTCCACTTT	CASSEYGRGGRLNSPLHF
TRBD2	TRBV7-2	NA	TRBJ2-1	TGTGCCAGCGGAATAGCGGGGGGGGCCTACAATGAGCAGTTCTTC	CASGIAGGAYNEQFF
NA	TRBV20-1	few	TRBJ2-5	TGCAGTGCTAGAGAATCGACAGAACAAGAGACCCAGTACTTC	CSARESTEQETQYF
NA	TRBV20-1	few	TRBJ1-1	TGCAGTGCTCCGGGGCCTGGGCAAGCTTTCTTT	CSAPGPGQAFF
NA	TRBV5-6	NA	TRBJ1-1	TGTGCCAGCAGGTACGAGGGCAGTGAAGCTTTCTTT	CASRYEGSEAFF
NA	TRBV7-2	many	TRBJ2-3	TGTGCCAGCAGCTTAGGGGACTTCACAGATACGCAGTATTTT	CASSLGDFTDTQYF
NA	TRBV6-2/TRBV6-3	NA	TRBJ2-1	TGTGCCAGCAACCGATTACTAGGATATGAGCAGTTCTTC	CASNRLLGYEQFF
NA	TRBV4-3	NA	TRBJ1-6	TGCGCCAGCAGCCAAGATAGGTTCACCGGGACTGATAATTCACCCCTCCACTTT	CASSQDRFTGTDNSPLHF
TRBD2	TRBV12-3/TRBV12-4	NA	TRBJ2-2	TGTGCCAGCAGTTTATACGCGGGGGGGCTAGCCGGGGAGCTGTTTTTT	CASSLYAGGLAGELFF
NA	TRBV12-3/TRBV12-4	NA	TRBJ2-1	TGTGCCAGCAGTTTAGCGGGCAGTTCAAACAATGAGCAGTTCTTC	CASSLAGSSNNEQFF
NA	TRBV5-1	NA	TRBJ2-2	TGCGCCAGCAGCTTGGGGGTACAGAACACCGGGGAGCTGTTTTTT	CASSLGVQNTGELFF
NA	TRBV20-1	NA	TRBJ1-1	TGCAGTGCTAGCCACAGAATCACTGAAGCTTTTTTT	CSASHRITEAFF
NA	TRBV5-1	NA	TRBJ1-2	TGCGCCAGCAGCTTGAGTCAGGGGATGGATGGCTACACCTTC	CASSLSQGMDGYTF